This T cell receptor beta chain was identified during a study of shared T cell receptors in the human thymus. J gave up 3 bases and V 7 bases, and 10 bases lay outside the gene matches. CDR1 PRHDT and CDR2 FYEKMQ come from the germline V gene (reference sequence). The CDR3 sequence is 15 residues long. The data were produced by immunoSEQ multiplex PCR, yet TCRdb's version contains in-frame clones alone and is incomplete. The table has hundreds of thousands of clones, approximately 90% seen once; the top ten hold 0.0095% to 0.013%. These same records also appear under a second study, on human thymus T cells. That paper notes: Thymus tissue was removed during corrective cardiac surgery.

This chain uses TRBV13 with TRBJ2-7; 9 positions agree with TRBD2. The sequenced sample was thymocytes. The TCR comes from a boy under three years old with a congenital heart defect. The CDR3 protein is CASIRRREGLYEQYF. Here the CDR3 DNA reads TGTGCCAGCATAAGGCGGCGGGAGGGTCTCTACGAGCAGTACTTC.